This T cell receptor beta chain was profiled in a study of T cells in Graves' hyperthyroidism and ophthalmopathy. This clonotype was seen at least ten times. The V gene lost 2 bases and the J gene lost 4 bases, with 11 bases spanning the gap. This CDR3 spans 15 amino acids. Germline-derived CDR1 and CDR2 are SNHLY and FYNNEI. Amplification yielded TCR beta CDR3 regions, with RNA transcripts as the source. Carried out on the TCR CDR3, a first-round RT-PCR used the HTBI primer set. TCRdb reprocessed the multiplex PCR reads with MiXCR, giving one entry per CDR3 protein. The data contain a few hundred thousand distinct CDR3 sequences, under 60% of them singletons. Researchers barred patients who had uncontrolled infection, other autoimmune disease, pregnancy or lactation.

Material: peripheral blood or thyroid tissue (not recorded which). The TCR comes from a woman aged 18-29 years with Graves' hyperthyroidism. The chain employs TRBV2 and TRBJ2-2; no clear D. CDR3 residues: CASSESFSITGELFF. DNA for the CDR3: TGTGCCAGCAGTGAAAGTTTTAGTATCACCGGGGAGCTGTTTTTT. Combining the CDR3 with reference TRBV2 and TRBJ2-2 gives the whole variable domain EPEVTQTPSHQVTQMGQEVILRCVPISNHLYFYWYRQILGQKVEFLVSFYNNEISEKSEIFDDQFSVERPDGSNFTLKIRSTKLEDSAMYFCASSESFSITGELFFGEGSRLTVL.